This T cell receptor beta chain was recorded in a study of blood T cell repertoires in COVID-19. Across the whole study: Spain, Italy and the United States supplied samples that represented acute and convalescent COVID-19.

Per the original data handling: Estimates of nucleated cell counts were drawn from the amplification of reference gene primers. Some clones are missing from TCRdb's copy, which holds only in-frame ones; the method was immunoSEQ multiplex PCR. Clone size and V and J calls were adopted from that table, with D and trimming inferred from the DNA. The sample shows 26,000 or so clones, around 67% of them seen only once. The CDR3 spans 16 residues. Germline V gene lookup returns CDR1 SGDLS and CDR2 YYNGEE. The V segment lost 4 bases and the J segment 6 bases; nucleotides outside the gene matches: 14. This receptor was taken from a man in his sixties with active or convalescent COVID-19. The sample was peripheral blood. The chain carries TRBV9 and TRBJ2-3; 7 bases line up with TRBD2. CDR3: CASSLNPGGSSDTQYF. The CDR3 DNA sequence: TGTGCCAGCAGCCTCAACCCCGGGGGGAGCTCGGATACGCAGTATTTT.